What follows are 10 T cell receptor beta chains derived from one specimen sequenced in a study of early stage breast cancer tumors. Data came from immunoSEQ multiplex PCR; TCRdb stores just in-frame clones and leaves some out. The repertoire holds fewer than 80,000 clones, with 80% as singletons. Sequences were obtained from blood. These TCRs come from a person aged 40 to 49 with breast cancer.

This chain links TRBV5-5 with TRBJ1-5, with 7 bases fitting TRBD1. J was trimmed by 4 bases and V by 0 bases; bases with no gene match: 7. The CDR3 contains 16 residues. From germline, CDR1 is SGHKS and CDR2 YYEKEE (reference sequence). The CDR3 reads CASSLGSTGKNQPQHF. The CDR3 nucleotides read TGTGCCAGCAGCTTGGGGTCGACAGGGAAGAATCAGCCCCAGCATTTT.

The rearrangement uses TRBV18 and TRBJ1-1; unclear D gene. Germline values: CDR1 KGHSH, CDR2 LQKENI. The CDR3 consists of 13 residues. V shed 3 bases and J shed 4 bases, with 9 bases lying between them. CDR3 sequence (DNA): TGTGCCAGCTCACCCCCACATACCACTGAAGCTTTCTTT. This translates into CASSPPHTTEAFF.

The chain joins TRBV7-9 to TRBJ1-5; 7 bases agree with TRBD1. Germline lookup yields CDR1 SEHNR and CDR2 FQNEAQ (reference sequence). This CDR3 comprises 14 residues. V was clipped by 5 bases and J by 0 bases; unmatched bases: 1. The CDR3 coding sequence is TGTGCCAGCAGCCGGGACAGTAGCAATCAGCCCCAGCATTTT. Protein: CASSRDSSNQPQHF.

CDR3 residues: CASSLAIRTDTQYF. The CDR3 nucleotides are TGTGCCAGCAGTTTAGCGATCCGAACAGATACGCAGTATTTT. This chain links TRBV27 with TRBJ2-3; no definite D call. Trimming took off 2 bases at V and 3 bases at J, with 9 bases between the two ends. This CDR3 comprises 14 residues. CDR1 MNHEY and CDR2 SMNVEV come from the germline V gene (reference sequence).

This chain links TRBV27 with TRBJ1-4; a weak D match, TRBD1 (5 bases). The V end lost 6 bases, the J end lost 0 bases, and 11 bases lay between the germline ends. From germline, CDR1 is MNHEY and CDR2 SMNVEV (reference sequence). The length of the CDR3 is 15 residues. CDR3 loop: CASRSWGATNEKLFF. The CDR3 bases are TGTGCCAGCAGGAGCTGGGGGGCAACTAATGAAAAACTGTTTTTT.

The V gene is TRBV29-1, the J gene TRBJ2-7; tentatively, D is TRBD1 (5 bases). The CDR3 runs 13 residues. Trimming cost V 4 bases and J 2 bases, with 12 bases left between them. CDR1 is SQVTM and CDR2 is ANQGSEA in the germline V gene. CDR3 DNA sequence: TGCAGCGTTGGGGGCAAGGGAACCTACGAGCAGTACTTC. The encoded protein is CSVGGKGTYEQYF.

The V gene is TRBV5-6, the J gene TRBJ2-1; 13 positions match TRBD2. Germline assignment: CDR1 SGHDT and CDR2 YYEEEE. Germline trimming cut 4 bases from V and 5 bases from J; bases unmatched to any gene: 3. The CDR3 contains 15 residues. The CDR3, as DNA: TGTGCCAGCAGCGAGGGACTAGCGGGAAACAATGAGCAGTTCTTC. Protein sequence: CASSEGLAGNNEQFF.

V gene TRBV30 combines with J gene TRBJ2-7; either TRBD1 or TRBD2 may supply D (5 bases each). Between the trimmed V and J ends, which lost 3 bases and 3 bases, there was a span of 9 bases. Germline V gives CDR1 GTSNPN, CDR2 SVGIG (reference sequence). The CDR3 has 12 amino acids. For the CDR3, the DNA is TGTGCCTGGAGCCGGGACCGCTACGAGCAGTACTTC. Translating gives CAWSRDRYEQYF.

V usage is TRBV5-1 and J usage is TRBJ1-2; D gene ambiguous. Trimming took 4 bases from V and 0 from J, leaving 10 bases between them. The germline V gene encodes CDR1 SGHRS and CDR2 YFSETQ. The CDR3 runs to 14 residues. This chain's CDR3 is CASSLSSANYGYTF. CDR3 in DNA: TGCGCCAGCAGCCTTTCCTCTGCTAACTATGGCTACACCTTC.

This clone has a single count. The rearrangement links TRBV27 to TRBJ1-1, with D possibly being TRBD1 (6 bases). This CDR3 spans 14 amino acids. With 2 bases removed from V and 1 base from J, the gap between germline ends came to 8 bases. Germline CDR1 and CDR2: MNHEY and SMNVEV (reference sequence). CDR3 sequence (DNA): TGTGCCAGCAGTTTAACAGGGAAGAACACTGAAGCTTTCTTT. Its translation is CASSLTGKNTEAFF.